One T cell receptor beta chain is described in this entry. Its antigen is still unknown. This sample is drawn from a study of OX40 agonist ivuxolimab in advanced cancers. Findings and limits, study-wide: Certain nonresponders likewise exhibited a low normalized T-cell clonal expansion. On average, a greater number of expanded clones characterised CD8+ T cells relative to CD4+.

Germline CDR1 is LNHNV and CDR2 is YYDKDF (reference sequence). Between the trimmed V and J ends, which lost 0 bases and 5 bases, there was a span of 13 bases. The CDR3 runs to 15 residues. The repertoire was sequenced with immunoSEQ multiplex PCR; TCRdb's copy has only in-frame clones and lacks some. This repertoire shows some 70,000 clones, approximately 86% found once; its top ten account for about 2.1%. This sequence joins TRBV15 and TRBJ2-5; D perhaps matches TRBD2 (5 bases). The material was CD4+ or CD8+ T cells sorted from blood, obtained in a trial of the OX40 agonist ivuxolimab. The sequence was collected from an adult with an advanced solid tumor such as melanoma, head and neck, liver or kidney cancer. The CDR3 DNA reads TGTGCCACCAGCAGAGACATGGCTGGCGGGGAGACCCAGTACTTC. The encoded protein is CATSRDMAGGETQYF.